These 28 T cell receptor beta chains share one sample of origin, sequenced in a study of T cell repertoires in cytomegalovirus infection. These receptors have no known antigen. TCRdb passed the reads through MiXCR, listing each CDR3 protein once. The sample lists 450,000 to 650,000 distinct CDR3 sequences, around 40% occurring once. The material sequenced was cultured PBMCs, taken from culture after CMV antigen stimulation. The receptors here all came from a human donor in good health (CMV status not recorded). Some clones in this sample may be carry-over from other donors' samples.

The rearrangement joins TRBV2 to TRBJ1-5; TRBD1 is a possible D gene (5 bases). CDR1 and CDR2 (germline): SNHLY, FYNNEI. V gave up 8 bases and J gave up 0 bases, with 14 bases separating them. This CDR3 comprises 15 residues. CDR3 sequence: CASGHGGNSNQPQHF. The CDR3 DNA follows: TGTGCCAGCGGACACGGCGGGAATAGCAATCAGCCCCAGCATTTT. The full variable domain, completed using reference TRBV2 and TRBJ1-5, is EPEVTQTPSHQVTQMGQEVILRCVPISNHLYFYWYRQILGQKVEFLVSFYNNEISEKSEIFDDQFSVERPDGSNFTLKIRSTKLEDSAMYFCASGHGGNSNQPQHFGDGTRLSIL.

The rearrangement links TRBV7-2 to TRBJ2-2, with 16 bases aligning to TRBD2. The germline V gene encodes CDR1 SGHTA and CDR2 FQGNSA. The junction had 4 bases not matched to a gene; V was cut back by 4 bases and J by 5 bases. This CDR3 contains 17 residues. The CDR3 nucleotides read TGTGCCAGCAGCTCCGGGACTAGCGGGAGGGCGACCGGGGAGCTGTTTTTT. It encodes CASSSGTSGRATGELFF.

This clonotype was counted many times. This chain links TRBV7-2 with TRBJ1-1; D is possibly TRBD1 (5 bases). Germline V gene data show CDR1 as SGHTA and CDR2 as FQGNSA. CDR3 size: 13 residues. The germline V and J ends were trimmed by 6 bases and 3 bases, with 11 bases remaining between them. The CDR3: CASRLGTDTEAFF. In nucleotides, the CDR3 is TGTGCCAGCAGACTTGGGACCGACACTGAAGCTTTCTTT. Full variable domain (rest looked up from reference TRBV7-2 and TRBJ1-1): GAGVSQSPSNKVTEKGKDVELRCDPISGHTALYWYRQSLGQGLEFLIYFQGNSAPDKSGLPSDRFSAERTGGSVSTLTIQRTQQEDSAVYLCASRLGTDTEAFFGQGTRLTVV.

The CDR3 coding sequence is TGTGCCATCAGTACAGACCCCCCAGGTTCAGGGGATACGCAGTATTTT. It translates to CAISTDPPGSGDTQYF. The rearrangement uses TRBV10-3 and TRBJ2-3; possible D gene TRBD1, 5 bases. The germline V and J ends were trimmed by 5 bases and 6 bases, with 21 bases remaining between them. The CDR3 is 16 residues long. CDR1 ENHRY and CDR2 SYGVKD come from the germline V gene.

The chain combines TRBV19 with TRBJ1-5; D is possibly TRBD1 (6 bases). CDR3 length equals 14 residues. Germline V gives CDR1 LNHDA, CDR2 SQIVND (reference sequence). V was pared by 7 bases and J by 0 bases, with 10 bases between. The CDR3 here is CASMGGHSNQPQHF. The CDR3 DNA sequence: TGTGCCAGTATGGGGGGGCATAGCAATCAGCCCCAGCATTTT.

CDR3 loop: CASSPQGAHNEQFF. DNA for the CDR3: TGTGCCAGCAGTCCACAGGGGGCTCACAATGAGCAGTTCTTC. The chain has TRBV12-3 or TRBV12-4 and TRBJ2-1; 9 bases are a match to TRBD1. V lost 5 bases and J lost 5; bases outside the gene matches: 4. CDR3 size: 14 residues.

A few counts support this clonotype. The chain employs TRBV6-2 or TRBV6-3 and TRBJ2-1, with D possibly called TRBD1 or TRBD2 (5 bases each). Germline V gene data show CDR1 as MNHEY and CDR2 as SVGEGT. This CDR3 contains 15 residues. V was clipped by 8 bases and J by 3 bases, with 17 bases between them. The CDR3 sequence is CASLRGSYYYNEQFF. CDR3 sequence (DNA): TGTGCCAGCCTACGGGGCAGCTACTACTACAATGAGCAGTTCTTC.

This clonotype was observed a handful of times. The CDR3 here is CAISESGQGSTQYF. In DNA, the CDR3 is TGTGCCATCAGTGAGTCGGGACAGGGGAGCACGCAGTATTTT. The chain recombines TRBV10-3 with TRBJ2-3; 10 bases line up with TRBD1. Germline values: CDR1 ENHRY, CDR2 SYGVKD. With 0 bases clipped from V and 9 bases from J, the junction kept 3 bases outside the gene matches. This CDR3 contains 14 residues.

In this sample, this clonotype turned up a few times. The CDR3 nucleotides are TGCGCCAGCAGCGCCGGGGGGGACAATGAGCAGTTCTTC. Its protein is CASSAGGDNEQFF. The V call is TRBV4-3, the J call TRBJ2-1; 8 positions match TRBD2. The CDR3 contains 13 residues. From germline, CDR1 is LGHNA and CDR2 YSLEER. Trimming took 5 bases from V and 5 from J; bases not matched to a gene: 2.

The chain carries TRBV27 and TRBJ2-5, with TRBD2 identical over 9 bases. CDR3 length: 15 residues. J lost 3 bases, V lost 2 bases, and 4 bases had no gene match. In germline, CDR1 is MNHEY, CDR2 SMNVEV (reference sequence). This CDR3 is CASSLRGGVEETQYF. In nucleotides, the CDR3 is TGTGCCAGCAGTTTACGCGGGGGGGTAGAAGAGACCCAGTACTTC.

The chain joins TRBV10-3 to TRBJ2-3; 12 bases match TRBD2. V lost 5 bases and J lost 5; bases outside the gene matches: 5. Germline lookup yields CDR1 ENHRY and CDR2 SYGVKD. The CDR3 length is 15 residues. As DNA, the CDR3 is TGTGCCATCAGTAGGGCTAGCGGGGGGGAAGATACGCAGTATTTT. Its translation is CAISRASGGEDTQYF.

The gene calls are TRBV14 and TRBJ2-1; tentatively, D is TRBD2 (6 bases). Germline assignment: CDR1 SGHDN and CDR2 FVKESK. CDR3 size: 14 residues. V was pared by 4 bases and J by 2 bases, with 9 bases between. CDR3 amino acids: CASSPSVTYNEQFF. CDR3 coding DNA: TGTGCCAGCAGCCCTAGCGTTACCTACAATGAGCAGTTCTTC.

This chain links TRBV7-9 with TRBJ1-6; D not resolved. The CDR3 spans 12 residues. Trimming removed 5 bases at V and 9 bases at J, with 8 bases between. Per the germline V gene, CDR1 is SEHNR and CDR2 is FQNEAQ (reference sequence). The CDR3 DNA sequence: TGTGCCAGCAGCACCGAGGGTTCACCCCTCCACTTT. Residues: CASSTEGSPLHF. Full variable domain (outside the CDR3, taken from reference TRBV7-9 and TRBJ1-6): DTGVSQNPRHKITKRGQNVTFRCDPISEHNRLYWYRQTLGQGPEFLTYFQNEAQLEKSRLLSDRFSAERPKGSFSTLEIQRTEQGDSAMYLCASSTEGSPLHFGNGTRLTVT.

This clonotype appeared a few times. The V gene is TRBV7-9, the J gene TRBJ2-7, with D perhaps matching TRBD2 (8 bases). Germline values: CDR1 SEHNR, CDR2 FQNEAQ (reference sequence). CDR3 length: 17 residues. V was clipped by 1 base and J by 3 bases, with 19 bases between them. Written as DNA, the CDR3 is TGTGCCAGCAGCTTAGGGGGACTAGGGCGGGACAGCTACGAGCAGTACTTC. Encoded protein: CASSLGGLGRDSYEQYF.

This clonotype was observed a few times. V usage is TRBV7-2 and J usage is TRBJ2-7, with 10 bases aligning to TRBD1. The junction had 5 bases not matched to a gene; V was cut back by 2 bases and J by 4 bases. CDR1 is SGHTA and CDR2 is FQGNSA in the germline V gene. CDR3 length: 15 amino acids. This CDR3 is CASSLRQGAGYEQYF. CDR3 in DNA: TGTGCCAGCAGCTTAAGACAGGGGGCTGGTTACGAGCAGTACTTC.

The rearrangement joins TRBV12-3 or TRBV12-4 to TRBJ2-7, with D possibly matching TRBD1 (6 bases). CDR3 length equals 13 residues. V was shortened by 3 bases and J by 3 bases, with 9 bases between the two germline ends. In DNA, the CDR3 is TGTGCCAGCAGTTTCACAGGGTACTACGAGCAGTACTTC. Protein sequence: CASSFTGYYEQYF.

The rearrangement joins TRBV5-6 to TRBJ2-7, with 7 nucleotides matching TRBD1. The CDR3 has 11 residues. V shed 6 bases and J 5 bases; nucleotides not matched to a gene: 2. Germline CDR1 reads SGHDT; CDR2 reads YYEEEE. CDR3 in DNA: TGTGCCAGCAACAGGGGACACGAGCAGTACTTC. This translates into CASNRGHEQYF.

About this clonotype itself: Its ends do not fully match the called genes, so a read error is possible. The V gene is TRBV19, the J gene TRBJ2-7, with TRBD1 as a possible D gene (6 bases). Germline CDR1 is LNHDA and CDR2 is SQIVND (reference sequence). This CDR3 spans 11 amino acids. The CDR3 is CASSTTQGDDF. CDR3 bases: TGTGCCAGTAGTACCACACAGGGAGATGACTTC.

Worth noting for this clonotype: This clone may be a read error of a much larger clone one base away. The chain employs TRBV7-6 and TRBJ2-7, with D perhaps TRBD1 (6 bases). The CDR3 is 13 amino acids. V was shortened by 2 bases and J by 5 bases, with 10 bases between the two germline ends. CDR1 SGHVS and CDR2 FNYEAQ come from the germline V gene. The DNA of the CDR3 is TGTGCCAGCAGCTTATCAGGGGCCCACGAGCAGTACTTC. Amino acid sequence: CASSLSGAHEQYF.

This rearrangement joins TRBV7-9 to TRBJ2-3; D perhaps matches TRBD1 (6 bases). Deletions cut 1 base from V and 5 bases from J, with 10 bases between. The CDR3 runs to 14 residues. The germline V gene encodes CDR1 SEHNR and CDR2 FQNEAQ (reference sequence). CDR3 bases: TGTGCCAGCAGCTTAGTGGACAGTTTAGATACGCAGTATTTT. This gives the protein CASSLVDSLDTQYF. The variable domain in full, completed from reference TRBV7-9 and TRBJ2-3, reads DTGVSQNPRHKITKRGQNVTFRCDPISEHNRLYWYRQTLGQGPEFLTYFQNEAQLEKSRLLSDRFSAERPKGSFSTLEIQRTEQGDSAMYLCASSLVDSLDTQYFGPGTRLTVL.

As concerns this clonotype: A much more abundant neighbour one base away suggests this may be a read error. The chain has TRBV28 and TRBJ2-1; D is uncertain. Per germline, CDR1 MDHEN and CDR2 SYDVKM. The CDR3 sequence is 14 residues long. The V and J ends lost 5 bases and 2 bases respectively, with 10 bases between them. DNA for the CDR3: TGTGCCAGCAGTGCCCAACACACCTACAATGAGCAGTTCTTC. This codes for CASSAQHTYNEQFF. The complete variable domain, with remaining parts taken from reference TRBV28 and TRBJ2-1, reads DVKVTQSSRYLVKRTGEKVFLECVQDMDHENMFWYRQDPGLGLRLIYFSYDVKMKEKGDIPEGYSVSREKKERFSLILESASTNQTSMYLCASSAQHTYNEQFFGPGTRLTVL.

This clonotype was observed a handful of times. Here the CDR3 DNA reads TGTGCCACCAGCAGAGGGGCCACCCAAGAGACCCAGTACTTC. The encoded protein is CATSRGATQETQYF. The chain employs TRBV15 and TRBJ2-5; D is unresolved. Germline lookup yields CDR1 LNHNV and CDR2 YYDKDF (reference sequence). The V and J ends lost 1 base and 1 base respectively, with 7 bases between them. The CDR3 has 14 amino acids. The whole variable domain, remainder taken from reference TRBV15 and TRBJ2-5, is DAMVIQNPRYQVTQFGKPVTLSCSQTLNHNVMYWYQQKSSQAPKLLFHYYDKDFNNEADTPDNFQSRRPNTSFCFLDIRSPGLGDTAMYLCATSRGATQETQYFGPGTRLLVL.

The genes are TRBV5-5 and TRBJ2-5; 8 bases line up with TRBD1. The V gene's germline CDR1 is SGHKS and CDR2 YYEKEE (reference sequence). After removal of 7 bases from V and 5 bases from J, the junction contained 7 bases not matched to a gene. The CDR3 sequence is 13 residues long. DNA for the CDR3: TGTGCCAGCCAGGGGGCCCCCCGGGAGACCCAGTACTTC. Translation: CASQGAPRETQYF.

The chain joins TRBV7-8 to TRBJ1-4, with TRBD1 matching 8 bases. This CDR3 region has 15 residues. Losses at the gene ends were 0 bases for V and 8 bases for J; bases not matched to a gene: 5. Germline CDR1 reads SGHVS; CDR2 reads FQNEAQ. The CDR3, as DNA: TGTGCCAGCAGCTTAGCTACAGGGGGTGGCGAAAAACTGTTTTTT. Protein product: CASSLATGGGEKLFF.

This clonotype was observed a few times. This chain joins TRBV7-2 and TRBJ2-1; D is undetermined. CDR1 is SGHTA and CDR2 is FQGNSA in the germline V gene. The V and J ends lost 2 bases and 5 bases respectively, with 4 bases between them. The CDR3 is 12 amino acids. CDR3 nucleotide sequence: TGTGCCAGCAGCTTAACACACAATGAGCAGTTCTTC. Translation gives CASSLTHNEQFF.

This clonotype was found a few times. This chain links TRBV6-6 with TRBJ1-2; D is possibly TRBD1 (5 bases). This CDR3 contains 14 residues. V was shortened by 2 bases and J by 8 bases, with 15 bases between the two germline ends. CDR1 and CDR2 (germline): MNHNY, SVGAGI (reference sequence). The CDR3 DNA sequence: TGTGCCAGCAGTTACCGGATTCCAGGGTACGGCTACACCTTC. Its translation is CASSYRIPGYGYTF.

The sample holds a few counts of this clonotype. This chain uses TRBV7-2 with TRBJ2-1; D assignment may be TRBD1 or TRBD2 (7 bases each). This CDR3 spans 14 amino acids. V was clipped by 5 bases and J by 7 bases, with 15 bases between them. Germline loops: CDR1 SGHTA, CDR2 FQGNSA. The CDR3 sequence: CASSPQGGGNEQFF. For the CDR3, the DNA is TGTGCCAGCAGCCCTCAGGGGGGAGGGAATGAGCAGTTCTTC.

The chain combines TRBV4-3 with TRBJ1-1, with 9 bases identical to TRBD1. CDR1 is LGHNA and CDR2 is YSLEER in the germline V gene. This CDR3 is 17 amino acids long. The trim removed 2 bases at V and 2 bases at J, leaving 9 bases unmatched. The CDR3 spells CASSQTIPGQGNTEAFF. In DNA, the CDR3 is TGCGCCAGCAGCCAAACTATTCCGGGACAGGGTAACACTGAAGCTTTCTTT.